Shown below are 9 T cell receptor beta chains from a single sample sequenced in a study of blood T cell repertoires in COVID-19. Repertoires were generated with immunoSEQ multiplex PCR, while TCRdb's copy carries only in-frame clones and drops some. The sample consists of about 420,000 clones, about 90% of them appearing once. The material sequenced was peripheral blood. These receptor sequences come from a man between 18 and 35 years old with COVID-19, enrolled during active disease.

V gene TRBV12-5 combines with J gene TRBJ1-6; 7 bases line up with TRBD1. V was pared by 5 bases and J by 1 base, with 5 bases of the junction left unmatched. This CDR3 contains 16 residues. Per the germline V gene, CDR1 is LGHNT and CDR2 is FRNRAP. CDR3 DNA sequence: TGTGCTAGTGGTGTCCGACAGGGTTCCTATAATTCACCCCTCCACTTT. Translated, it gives CASGVRQGSYNSPLHF. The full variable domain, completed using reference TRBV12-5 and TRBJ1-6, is DARVTQTPRHKVTEMGQEVTMRCQPILGHNTVFWYRQTMMQGLELLAYFRNRAPLDDSGMPKDRFSAEMPDATLATLKIQPSEPRDSAVYFCASGVRQGSYNSPLHFGNGTRLTVT.

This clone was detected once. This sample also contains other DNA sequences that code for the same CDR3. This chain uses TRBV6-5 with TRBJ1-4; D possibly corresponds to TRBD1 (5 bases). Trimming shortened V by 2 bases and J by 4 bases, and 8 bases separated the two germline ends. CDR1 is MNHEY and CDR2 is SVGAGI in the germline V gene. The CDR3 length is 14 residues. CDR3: CASSYRQGNEKLFF. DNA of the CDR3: TGTGCCAGCAGTTACAGGCAGGGTAATGAAAAACTGTTTTTT.

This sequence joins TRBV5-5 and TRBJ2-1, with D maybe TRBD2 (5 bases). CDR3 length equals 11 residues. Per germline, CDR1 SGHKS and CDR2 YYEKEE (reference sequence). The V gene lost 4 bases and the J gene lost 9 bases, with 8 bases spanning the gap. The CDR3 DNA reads TGTGCCAGCAGCCCTGAGGGTGAGCAGTTCTTC. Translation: CASSPEGEQFF.

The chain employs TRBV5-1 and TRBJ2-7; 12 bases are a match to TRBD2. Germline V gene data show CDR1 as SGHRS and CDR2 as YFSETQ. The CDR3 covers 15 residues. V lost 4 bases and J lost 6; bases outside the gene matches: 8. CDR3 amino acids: CASSPVTSGRSEQYF. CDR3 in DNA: TGCGCCAGCAGCCCTGTAACTAGCGGGAGGAGCGAGCAGTACTTC. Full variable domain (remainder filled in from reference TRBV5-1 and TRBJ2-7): KAGVTQTPRYLIKTRGQQVTLSCSPISGHRSVSWYQQTPGQGLQFLFEYFSETQRNKGNFPGRFSGRQFSNSRSEMNVSTLELGDSALYLCASSPVTSGRSEQYFGPGTRLTVT.

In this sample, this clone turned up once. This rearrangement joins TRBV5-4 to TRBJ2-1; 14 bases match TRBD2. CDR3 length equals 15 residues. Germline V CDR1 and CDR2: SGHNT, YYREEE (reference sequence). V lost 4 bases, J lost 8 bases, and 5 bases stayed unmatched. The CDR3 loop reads CASSPGTSGSHEQFF. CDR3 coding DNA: TGTGCCAGCAGCCCCGGGACTAGCGGGAGCCATGAGCAGTTCTTC.

CDR3 amino acids: CASSLYGRASGANVLTF. The CDR3 DNA reads TGTGCCAGCAGTTTATATGGCAGGGCCTCTGGGGCCAACGTCCTGACTTTC. V gene TRBV27 combines with J gene TRBJ2-6; D might be TRBD1 (5 bases). Germline V CDR1 and CDR2: MNHEY, SMNVEV (reference sequence). This CDR3 contains 17 residues. Trimming took off 1 base at V and 0 bases at J, with 10 bases between the two ends.

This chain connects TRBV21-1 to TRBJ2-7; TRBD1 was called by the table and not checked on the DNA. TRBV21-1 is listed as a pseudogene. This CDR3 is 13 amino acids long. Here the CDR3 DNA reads TGTGCCAGCCTAGCAGGGGAAGACTACGAGCAGTACTTC. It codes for CASLAGEDYEQYF.

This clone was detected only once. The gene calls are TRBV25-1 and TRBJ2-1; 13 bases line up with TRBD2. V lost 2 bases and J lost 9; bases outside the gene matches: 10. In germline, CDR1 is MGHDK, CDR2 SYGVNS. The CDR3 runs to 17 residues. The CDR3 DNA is TGTGCCAGCAGTGAACGCCGACTAGCGGGAGGTGGGAGTGAGCAGTTCTTC. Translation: CASSERRLAGGGSEQFF.

The CDR3 DNA is TGTGCTAGTGCTCCCGCCATCCCAGCAGGGAAAAACATTCAGTACTTC. It specifies CASAPAIPAGKNIQYF. The chain is built from TRBV12-5 and TRBJ2-4, with D possibly TRBD1 on 5 matching bases. Germline V gene data show CDR1 as LGHNT and CDR2 as FRNRAP. Trimming took off 7 bases at V and 4 bases at J, with 20 bases between the two ends. The CDR3 runs 16 residues.